These 16 T cell receptor beta chains were all obtained from the same sample, sequenced in a study of blood T cell repertoires in COVID-19. The repertoire was sequenced with immunoSEQ multiplex PCR; TCRdb's copy has only in-frame clones and lacks some. The profile shows about 190,000 clones, 80% of them singletons. Material: peripheral blood. The receptors originated from a man aged 55 to 70 with acute or convalescent COVID-19.

Only one count was recorded for this clone. V and J are TRBV6-6 and TRBJ2-1; a possible D gene is TRBD2 (6 bases). The CDR3 is 13 residues long. Trimming removed 6 bases from V and 5 bases from J, with 11 bases in between. Per germline, CDR1 MNHNY and CDR2 SVGAGI (reference sequence). The CDR3 region is CASSRKRDNEQFF. CDR3 sequence (DNA): TGTGCCAGCAGCCGAAAGCGGGACAATGAGCAGTTCTTC.

V gene TRBV30 combines with J gene TRBJ2-3; D perhaps matches TRBD2 (6 bases). This CDR3 has 15 amino acids. Germline lookup yields CDR1 GTSNPN and CDR2 SVGIG (reference sequence). Trimming took off 0 bases at V and 6 bases at J, with 16 bases between the two ends. The CDR3 here is CAWSVLGGMGDTQYF. The CDR3 DNA follows: TGTGCCTGGAGTGTACTAGGCGGGATGGGGGATACGCAGTATTTT.

This sequence joins TRBV4-2 and TRBJ2-4; a weak D match, TRBD1 (7 bases). The CDR3 length is 17 residues. Trimming left V 3 bases short and J 6 bases short, with 21 bases between. Germline CDR1 and CDR2: LGHNA and YNFKEQ. CDR3 in amino acids: CASSQIGGRGPGNIQYF. The DNA of the CDR3 is TGTGCCAGCAGCCAGATCGGGGGAAGGGGGCCTGGAAACATTCAGTACTTC.

The V gene is TRBV13, the J gene TRBJ2-3; no firm D call. The V end lost 4 bases, the J end lost 0 bases, and 2 bases lay between the germline ends. Germline V CDR1 and CDR2: PRHDT, FYEKMQ (reference sequence). The CDR3 has 12 residues. The DNA of the CDR3 is TGTGCCAGCAGCTCTAGCACAGATACGCAGTATTTT. Encoded protein: CASSSSTDTQYF.

This chain uses TRBV24-1 with TRBJ1-1; D is uncertain. The CDR3 runs to 13 residues. Germline CDR1 KGHDR, CDR2 SFDVKD. The V end was cut by 5 bases, the J end by 1 base, with 7 bases between. CDR3 loop: CATSVPGNTEAFF. The CDR3, as DNA: TGTGCCACCAGTGTCCCCGGGAACACTGAAGCTTTCTTT.

This clone was recorded many times. The V gene is TRBV4-1, the J gene TRBJ1-5; possible D gene TRBD1, 5 bases. In germline, CDR1 is MGHRA, CDR2 YSYEKL. The CDR3 length is 16 residues. Trimming left V 0 bases short and J 2 bases short, with 11 bases between. The CDR3 region is CASSQEVGVGNQPQHF. The CDR3 DNA sequence: TGCGCCAGCAGCCAAGAGGTAGGGGTTGGCAATCAGCCCCAGCATTTT.

The chain uses TRBV6-5 and TRBJ1-2, with 12 bases identical to TRBD1. Germline loops: CDR1 MNHEY, CDR2 SVGAGI. With V trimmed by 6 bases and J by 8 bases, 10 bases remained unmatched. The CDR3 loop spans 15 amino acids. The CDR3 sequence is CASSRPGTGGDGYTF. CDR3 nucleotide sequence: TGTGCCAGCAGCCGGCCCGGGACAGGGGGCGACGGCTACACCTTC.

The chain couples TRBV5-1 to TRBJ1-2, with no clear D. The V end lost 3 bases, the J end lost 8 bases, and 23 bases lay between the germline ends. This CDR3 contains 16 residues. Looked up from germline, CDR1 is SGHRS and CDR2 is YFSETQ. The CDR3 DNA is TGCGCCAGCAGCTCCGACGGACTCCAAACCGTTAGCGGCTACACCTTC. It codes for CASSSDGLQTVSGYTF.

V gene TRBV6-6 combines with J gene TRBJ1-2; 8 bases fit TRBD1. CDR3 size: 15 residues. The germline gives CDR1 MNHNY, CDR2 SVGAGI (reference sequence). V dropped 6 bases and J dropped 8; count of bases not matched to a gene: 14. The CDR3 DNA reads TGTGCCAGCAGAACCTACGACAGGGGCGTTAGGGGCTACACCTTC. It specifies CASRTYDRGVRGYTF.

The rearrangement uses TRBV3-1 (or the pseudogene TRBV3-2) and TRBJ1-4; TRBD1 matches at 7 bases. This CDR3 spans 18 amino acids. The V and J ends lost 0 bases and 2 bases, in that order; junction bases with no gene match: 9. From germline, CDR1 is LGHDT and CDR2 YNNKEL (reference sequence). The CDR3 region has the DNA TGTGCCAGCAGCCAAGATTTAGGCCAGGGGGTGACTAATGAAAAACTGTTTTTT. Protein product: CASSQDLGQGVTNEKLFF.

The V gene is TRBV6-1, the J gene TRBJ2-5, with D possibly TRBD1 on 5 matching bases. This CDR3 contains 12 residues. Germline V CDR1 and CDR2: MNHNS, SASEGT. Trimming pared 6 bases from V and 4 bases from J, leaving 9 bases between. The CDR3 loop reads CASRRGPETQYF. CDR3 bases: TGTGCCAGCAGAAGGGGTCCAGAGACCCAGTACTTC.

This clone was seen more than once but under ten times. This chain links TRBV4-2 with TRBJ1-5; 12 bases are a match to TRBD1. Losses at the gene ends were 3 bases for V and 5 bases for J; bases not matched to a gene: 5. Looked up from germline, CDR1 is LGHNA and CDR2 is YNFKEQ. CDR3 length: 16 amino acids. The chain's CDR3 is CASSQTGQGAYQPQHF. For the CDR3, the DNA is TGTGCCAGCAGCCAGACGGGACAGGGGGCCTATCAGCCCCAGCATTTT.

This chain joins TRBV9 and TRBJ2-6, with D unclear. In germline, CDR1 is SGDLS, CDR2 YYNGEE. The CDR3 extends over 15 amino acids. Trimming removed 3 bases from V and 4 bases from J, with 11 bases in between. The DNA of the CDR3 is TGTGCCAGCAGCGATCCTCTCGGGGGGGCCAACGTCCTGACTTTC. Protein sequence: CASSDPLGGANVLTF. The whole variable domain, filled in from reference TRBV9 and TRBJ2-6, reads DSGVTQTPKHLITATGQRVTLRCSPRSGDLSVYWYQQSLDQGLQFLIQYYNGEERAKGNILERFSAQQFPDLHSELNLSSLELGDSALYFCASSDPLGGANVLTFGAGSRLTVL.

This clone was recorded many times. The V call is TRBV3-1 (or the pseudogene TRBV3-2), the J call TRBJ1-5; 9 bases line up with TRBD1. V was clipped by 3 bases and J by 7 bases; unmatched bases: 7. Germline V gene lookup returns CDR1 LGHDT and CDR2 YNNKEL (reference sequence). The CDR3 runs 15 residues. The CDR3 sequence: CASSHSTGGAQPQHF. The DNA of the CDR3 is TGTGCCAGCAGCCATTCCACAGGGGGCGCGCAGCCCCAGCATTTT.

The chain uses TRBV7-9 and TRBJ2-3, with 12 nucleotides matching TRBD2. The J segment lost 4 bases and the V segment lost 5 bases, leaving 4 bases of the junction unmatched. This CDR3 has 15 amino acids. Germline loops: CDR1 SEHNR, CDR2 FQNEAQ (reference sequence). The CDR3 reads CASSASGRAPDTQYF. The CDR3 nucleotides are TGTGCCAGCAGCGCTAGCGGGAGGGCGCCAGATACGCAGTATTTT.

V gene TRBV29-1 combines with J gene TRBJ1-1, with 7 bases lining up with TRBD1. From germline, CDR1 is SQVTM and CDR2 ANQGSEA. V dropped 4 bases and J dropped 6; count of bases not matched to a gene: 5. The CDR3 length is 12 residues. The CDR3 reads CSVGQGGAEAFF. The CDR3 DNA reads as TGCAGCGTTGGACAGGGCGGCGCTGAAGCTTTCTTT. Full variable domain (outside the CDR3, taken from reference TRBV29-1 and TRBJ1-1): SAVISQKPSRDICQRGTSLTIQCQVDSQVTMMFWYRQQPGQSLTLIATANQGSEATYESGFVIDKFPISRPNLTFSTLTVSNMSPEDSSIYLCSVGQGGAEAFFGQGTRLTVV.